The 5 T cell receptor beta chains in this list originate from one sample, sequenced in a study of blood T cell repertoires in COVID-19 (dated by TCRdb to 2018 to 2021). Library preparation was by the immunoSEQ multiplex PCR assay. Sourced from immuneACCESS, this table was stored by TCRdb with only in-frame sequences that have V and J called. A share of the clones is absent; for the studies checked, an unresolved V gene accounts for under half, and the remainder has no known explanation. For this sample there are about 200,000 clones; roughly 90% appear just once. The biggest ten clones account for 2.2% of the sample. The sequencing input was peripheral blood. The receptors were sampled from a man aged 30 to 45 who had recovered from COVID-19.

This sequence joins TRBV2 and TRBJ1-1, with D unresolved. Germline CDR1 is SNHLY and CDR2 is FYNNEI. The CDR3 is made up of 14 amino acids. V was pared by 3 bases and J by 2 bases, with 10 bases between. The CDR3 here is CASSERASNTEAFF. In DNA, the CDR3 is TGTGCCAGCAGTGAGAGGGCTAGTAACACTGAAGCTTTCTTT.

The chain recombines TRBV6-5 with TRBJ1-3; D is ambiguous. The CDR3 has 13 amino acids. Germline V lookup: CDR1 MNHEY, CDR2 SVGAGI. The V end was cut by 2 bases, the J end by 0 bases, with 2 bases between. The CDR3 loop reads CASSYLSGNTIYF. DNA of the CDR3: TGTGCCAGCAGTTACCTCTCTGGAAACACCATATATTTT.

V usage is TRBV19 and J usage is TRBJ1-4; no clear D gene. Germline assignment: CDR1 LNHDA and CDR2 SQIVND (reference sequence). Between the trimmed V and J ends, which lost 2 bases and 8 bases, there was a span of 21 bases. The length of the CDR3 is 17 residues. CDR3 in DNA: TGTGCCAGTAGTATACTCATCTCGAGCGGGATATGGGAAAAACTGTTTTTT. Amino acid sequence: CASSILISSGIWEKLFF.

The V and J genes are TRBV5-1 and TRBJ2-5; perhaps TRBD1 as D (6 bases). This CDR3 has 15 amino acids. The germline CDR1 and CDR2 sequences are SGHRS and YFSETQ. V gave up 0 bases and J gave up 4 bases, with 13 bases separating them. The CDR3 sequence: CASSLAQGQSETQYF. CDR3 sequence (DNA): TGCGCCAGCAGCTTGGCCCAGGGGCAATCAGAGACCCAGTACTTC.

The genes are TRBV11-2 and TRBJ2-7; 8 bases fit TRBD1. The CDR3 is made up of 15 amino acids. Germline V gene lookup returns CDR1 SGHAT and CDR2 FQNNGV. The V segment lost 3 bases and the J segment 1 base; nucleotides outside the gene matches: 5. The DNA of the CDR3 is TGTGCCAGCAGCTTTGACAGGGGAGGATCCTACGAGCAGTACTTC. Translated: CASSFDRGGSYEQYF.